These 23 T cell receptor beta chains originate from one sample sequenced in a study of blood T cell repertoires in COVID-19. Assay: immunoSEQ multiplex PCR; the TCRdb copy retains only in-frame clones and omits some. The sample gives approximately 280,000 clones, about 88% of which show up once; more than 1.4% is in the top ten. Sequencing was performed on peripheral blood. These receptors originate from a human donor with COVID-19, enrolled during active disease. The donor label of this sample is uncertain.

The chain has TRBV2 and TRBJ1-2; no definite D call. The CDR3 covers 10 residues. V gave up 6 bases and J gave up 10 bases, with 9 bases separating them. The germline gives CDR1 SNHLY, CDR2 FYNNEI. The CDR3 here is CASRREDYTF. The CDR3 DNA sequence: TGTGCCAGCAGGCGGGAGGACTACACCTTC.

CDR3 loop: CASSQGGGGSTDTQYF. CDR3 DNA: TGTGCCAGCAGCCAAGGGGGTGGAGGGAGCACAGATACGCAGTATTTT. The rearrangement joins TRBV3-1 (or the pseudogene TRBV3-2) to TRBJ2-3; maybe TRBD2 (6 bases). V was pared by 1 base and J by 0 bases, with 11 bases between. The CDR3 totals 16 residues. Looked up from germline, CDR1 is LGHDT and CDR2 is YNNKEL (reference sequence).

Only one count was recorded for this clone. The rearrangement joins TRBV29-1 to TRBJ2-5; D may be TRBD1 (6 bases). Germline CDR1 reads SQVTM; CDR2 reads ANQGSEA. CDR3 length: 16 amino acids. Trimming shortened V by 3 bases and J by 2 bases, and 19 bases separated the two germline ends. The CDR3: CSVERGGAGPQETQYF. DNA of the CDR3: TGCAGCGTTGAGAGAGGGGGAGCTGGGCCACAAGAGACCCAGTACTTC.

The J gene is TRBJ1-5, the V gene TRBV2; possibly TRBD1 for D (5 bases). The length of the CDR3 is 13 residues. The V gene lost 6 bases and the J gene lost 5 bases, with 11 bases spanning the gap. Germline CDR1 reads SNHLY; CDR2 reads FYNNEI. The CDR3 reads CASRLTEYQPQHF. CDR3 DNA sequence: TGTGCCAGCAGATTGACAGAATATCAGCCCCAGCATTTT.

The V gene is TRBV9, the J gene TRBJ2-1, with 7 bases aligning to TRBD2. V trimming: 0 bases; J trimming: 6 bases; junction bases outside the gene matches: 9. This CDR3 is built from 16 residues. Germline values: CDR1 SGDLS, CDR2 YYNGEE. CDR3 bases: TGTGCCAGCAGCGTAGCTAAGAGGGAGGGCGGCAATGAGCAGTTCTTC. It specifies CASSVAKREGGNEQFF.

V gene TRBV10-3 combines with J gene TRBJ1-1; D might be TRBD1 (5 bases). Trimming cost V 3 bases and J 4 bases, with 12 bases left between them. This CDR3 is 14 amino acids long. Germline V gene sequence: CDR1 ENHRY, CDR2 SYGVKD. CDR3 nucleotide sequence: TGTGCCATCAGTGACCCCAGGGTAGGCACTGAAGCTTTCTTT. Translation gives CAISDPRVGTEAFF.

This chain joins TRBV7-2 and TRBJ2-5; the match to TRBD1 covers 9 bases. The CDR3 contains 15 residues. The V gene's germline CDR1 is SGHTA and CDR2 FQGNSA. V gave up 5 bases and J gave up 5 bases; unmatched junction bases: 9. CDR3 region: CASSLPTGGSETQYF. In DNA form, the CDR3 reads TGTGCCAGCAGCCTCCCAACAGGGGGCTCTGAGACCCAGTACTTC.

The CDR3 bases are TGCGCCAGCAGCCAAGTGGTCGCACTACAGGGAAGCATTCAGTACTTC. It encodes CASSQVVALQGSIQYF. The rearrangement links TRBV4-1 to TRBJ2-4; a weak D match, TRBD1 (6 bases). Germline loops: CDR1 MGHRA, CDR2 YSYEKL. Deletions cut 1 base from V and 9 bases from J, with 19 bases between. The CDR3 is made up of 16 amino acids.

Concerning this clone itself: Its ends do not fully match the called genes, so a read error is possible. This chain connects TRBV7-7 to TRBJ2-3, with D unclear. The CDR3 is made up of 15 amino acids. The V gene's germline CDR1 is SSHAT and CDR2 FNYEAQ (reference sequence). The CDR3 bases are TGTGCTAGCAGCTTATCTAGTTGGGGCACAGATACGCAGTATTTT. Residues: CASSLSSWGTDTQYF.

V usage is TRBV28 and J usage is TRBJ2-7, with TRBD2 matching 9 bases. The J segment lost 4 bases and the V segment lost 4 bases, leaving 5 bases of the junction unmatched. Germline V CDR1 and CDR2: MDHEN, SYDVKM. The CDR3 spans 14 residues. CDR3 bases: TGTGCCAGCAGTTCACCGGGACTAGCTTACGAGCAGTACTTC. Its protein is CASSSPGLAYEQYF.

The rearrangement joins TRBV28 to TRBJ2-7, with D maybe TRBD1 (6 bases). V shed 6 bases and J shed 6 bases, with 12 bases lying between them. This CDR3 is 12 amino acids long. Per germline, CDR1 MDHEN and CDR2 SYDVKM. CDR3 DNA: TGTGCCAGCAGATTCACAGGGCCCGAGCAGTACTTC. This codes for CASRFTGPEQYF.

The chain employs TRBV2 and TRBJ2-3, with 7 bases that match TRBD1. This CDR3 is 14 amino acids long. Trimming took 5 bases from V and 1 from J; bases not matched to a gene: 3. Per germline, CDR1 SNHLY and CDR2 FYNNEI. The CDR3 nucleotides read TGTGCCAGCAGTACTACAGGGGGCACAGATACGCAGTATTTT. Protein product: CASSTTGGTDTQYF.

The CDR3: CASRSTSSGDTQYF. CDR3 DNA sequence: TGTGCCAGCAGGTCGACTAGCTCCGGGGATACGCAGTATTTT. The chain carries TRBV6-5 and TRBJ2-3; 7 nucleotides match TRBD2. CDR3 length: 14 amino acids. Germline CDR1 reads MNHEY; CDR2 reads SVGAGI. J lost 6 bases, V lost 6 bases, and 9 bases had no gene match.

This sequence joins TRBV6-2 or TRBV6-3 and TRBJ1-1; D is ambiguous. Germline CDR1 is MNHEY and CDR2 is SVGEGT. V was shortened by 2 bases and J by 6 bases, with 19 bases between the two germline ends. This CDR3 region has 16 residues. CDR3 coding DNA: TGTGCCAGCAGTTACGGGATTTCACGTGAGGGCGCTGAAGCTTTCTTT. Translation: CASSYGISREGAEAFF.

This chain joins TRBV28 and TRBJ1-5, with D perhaps matching TRBD1 (6 bases). Germline assignment: CDR1 MDHEN and CDR2 SYDVKM. This CDR3 has 14 amino acids. Trimming pared 6 bases from V and 5 bases from J, leaving 14 bases between. Written as DNA, the CDR3 is TGTGCCAGCAGCCGAGCAGGGGACGATCAGCCCCAGCATTTT. Translating it yields CASSRAGDDQPQHF.

The chain couples TRBV7-2 to TRBJ1-2; no clear D gene. V lost 1 base and J lost 1, with 10 bases in between. The CDR3 runs to 15 residues. Germline V gives CDR1 SGHTA, CDR2 FQGNSA. CDR3 sequence reads: CASSLEAQINYGYTF. The CDR3 DNA follows: TGTGCCAGCAGCTTAGAAGCACAGATTAACTATGGCTACACCTTC.

The V and J genes are TRBV7-2 and TRBJ1-3; the D is unclear. The V gene's germline CDR1 is SGHTA and CDR2 FQGNSA. The CDR3 length is 14 residues. V was trimmed by 3 bases and J by 0 bases, leaving 6 bases between them. The CDR3 bases are TGTGCCAGCAGCTTCACAAGCTCTGGAAACACCATATATTTT. As protein: CASSFTSSGNTIYF.

The chain carries TRBV28 and TRBJ1-1; D gene uncertain. Germline V lookup: CDR1 MDHEN, CDR2 SYDVKM. Trimming left V 10 bases short and J 6 bases short, with 18 bases between. The CDR3 has 13 amino acids. The CDR3 is CANSNGRRSEAFF. The CDR3 region has the DNA TGTGCCAACTCCAACGGGAGAAGGTCTGAAGCTTTCTTT. Using reference TRBV28 and TRBJ1-1 for the parts outside the CDR3, the full variable domain is DVKVTQSSRYLVKRTGEKVFLECVQDMDHENMFWYRQDPGLGLRLIYFSYDVKMKEKGDIPEGYSVSREKKERFSLILESASTNQTSMYLCANSNGRRSEAFFGQGTRLTVV.

J is TRBJ2-5 and V is TRBV7-2, with TRBD2 identical over 15 bases. The germline gives CDR1 SGHTA, CDR2 FQGNSA. This CDR3 spans 16 amino acids. With V trimmed by 4 bases and J by 8 bases, 8 bases remained unmatched. The CDR3 DNA follows: TGTGCCAGCAGCTCTACTCTGGGACTAGCGGGAGGTACCCAGTACTTC. It translates to CASSSTLGLAGGTQYF.

The V call is TRBV20-1, the J call TRBJ2-3; 16 bases agree with TRBD2. CDR1 is DFQATT, CDR2 SNEGSKA, per germline (reference sequence). CDR3 length equals 18 residues. The V gene end was trimmed by 6 bases and the J gene end by 2 bases; junction bases not matched to a gene: 11. The CDR3 is CSASPGTSGRGFTDTQYF. In DNA, the CDR3 is TGCAGTGCCAGTCCCGGGACTAGCGGGAGGGGATTCACAGATACGCAGTATTTT.

This sequence joins TRBV27 and TRBJ1-2, with D perhaps TRBD1 (6 bases). The V end lost 6 bases, the J end lost 3 bases, and 11 bases lay between the germline ends. This CDR3 is built from 13 residues. CDR1 and CDR2 from the germline V gene are MNHEY and SMNVEV (reference sequence). CDR3 protein: CASRQGPDYGYTF. CDR3 DNA: TGTGCCAGCAGGCAGGGGCCCGACTATGGCTACACCTTC.

The chain employs TRBV21-1 and TRBJ1-3; the table's D call TRBD1 went unverified against the DNA. TRBV21-1 corresponds to a pseudogene. The CDR3 has 16 residues. The chain's CDR3 is CASNQTGLNRGNTIYF. The CDR3 nucleotides are TGTGCCAGCAATCAAACAGGTCTTAACCGTGGAAACACCATATATTTT.

The chain couples TRBV6-5 to TRBJ1-5; tentatively, D is TRBD1 (5 bases). This CDR3 is built from 16 residues. CDR1 is MNHEY and CDR2 is SVGAGI in the germline V gene. V lost 4 bases to trimming and J lost 4 bases, with 17 bases between them. The CDR3 nucleotides read TGTGCCAGCAGTTCCCCAAGGAAGGGGAGGAATCAGCCCCAGCATTTT. It encodes CASSSPRKGRNQPQHF.